This entry lists 28 T cell receptor beta chains sequenced from one sample in a study of T cells after yellow fever vaccination (dated 2019 in TCRdb). The library was obtained by 5' RACE. Sequencing was carried out with an Illumina HiSeq 2500. Using fastp at Q25 and MiXCR, TCRdb reprocessed the public reads and kept productive beta chains. Every distinct CDR3 protein forms one entry, paired with its most common genes and DNA. The table for this sample lists 200,000 to 300,000 distinct CDR3 sequences; around 6.7% of them were counted only once. The ten largest make up 1.1% of the sample. Reading the label with the study, this specimen's treatment or condition is: live attenuated yellow fever vaccine strain. The specimen comprised CD4+ T cells sorted from PBMCs, sampled on the day of the yellow fever booster vaccination. The origin of the receptors is a man aged 30 to 39 who received the YFV17D yellow fever vaccine.

The genes are TRBV6-4 and TRBJ2-5; D assignment may be TRBD1 or TRBD2 (6 bases each). The V end lost 3 bases, the J end lost 4 bases, and 15 bases lay between the germline ends. Germline V gives CDR1 MRHNA, CDR2 SNTAGT. The CDR3 consists of 15 residues. CDR3 sequence reads: CASSESQGRGETQYF. As DNA, the CDR3 is TGTGCCAGCAGTGAATCTCAGGGGCGGGGAGAGACCCAGTACTTC.

This clonotype was detected ten times or more. The CDR3, as DNA: TGTGCCAGCAGCTTCCGGGACAGGGGTGACGGGGAGCTGTTTTTT. Encoded protein: CASSFRDRGDGELFF. This rearrangement joins TRBV7-2 to TRBJ2-2; TRBD1 matches at 10 bases. In germline, CDR1 is SGHTA, CDR2 FQGNSA. The V segment lost 3 bases and the J segment 7 bases; nucleotides outside the gene matches: 5. The CDR3 runs 15 residues.

This clonotype was counted ten times or more. This chain joins TRBV5-1 and TRBJ2-1, with a weak D call TRBD1 (5 bases). The CDR3 extends over 13 amino acids. CDR1 is SGHRS, CDR2 YFSETQ, per germline. The V end was cut by 0 bases, the J end by 6 bases, with 7 bases between. This CDR3 is CASSLARVNEQFF. CDR3 DNA: TGCGCCAGCAGCTTGGCCAGGGTCAATGAGCAGTTCTTC.

Only a few counts were recorded for this clonotype. The genes are TRBV3-1 and TRBJ2-1; D uncertain. Germline V gene lookup returns CDR1 LGHDT and CDR2 YNNKEL (reference sequence). CDR3 length: 14 residues. Deletions cut 4 bases from V and 4 bases from J, with 11 bases between. The CDR3: CASSPPKAYNEQFF. CDR3 bases: TGTGCCAGCAGCCCCCCGAAAGCTTACAATGAGCAGTTCTTC.

This CDR3 reads CASSFRQGHTDTQYF. Here the CDR3 DNA reads TGCGCCAGCAGCTTCCGACAGGGTCACACAGATACGCAGTATTTT. This rearrangement joins TRBV5-1 to TRBJ2-3; 7 nucleotides agree with TRBD1. Trimming cost V 2 bases and J 2 bases; bases outside gene matches: 5. The CDR3 covers 15 residues. Per the germline V gene, CDR1 is SGHRS and CDR2 is YFSETQ.

This clonotype was observed a handful of times. The V gene is TRBV4-3, the J gene TRBJ2-5; tentatively, D is TRBD1 or TRBD2 (5 bases each). Germline CDR1 reads LGHNA; CDR2 reads YSLEER. V was shortened by 0 bases and J by 4 bases, with 15 bases between the two germline ends. CDR3 length: 16 residues. CDR3 sequence: CASSQDMKVGTETQYF. The CDR3 DNA follows: TGCGCCAGCAGCCAAGATATGAAGGTCGGGACAGAGACCCAGTACTTC.

Many counts were recorded for this clonotype. The V and J genes are TRBV30 and TRBJ2-5; D is unclear. The length of the CDR3 is 14 residues. Per germline, CDR1 GTSNPN and CDR2 SVGIG (reference sequence). V lost 0 bases to trimming and J lost 5 bases, with 13 bases between them. CDR3 amino acids: CAWSVGLLGETQYF. The CDR3 bases are TGTGCCTGGAGTGTTGGTTTGCTGGGGGAGACCCAGTACTTC.

To note about this clonotype: Possible read error: a much larger clone is one base away. V and J are TRBV30 and TRBJ1-5; D is unclear. The CDR3 covers 17 residues. Germline lookup yields CDR1 GTSNPN and CDR2 SVGIG (reference sequence). The ends were cut back, 3 bases at V and 0 bases at J, with 18 bases in the middle. The DNA of the CDR3 is TGTGCCTGGAGCAGCGGACTTTTGGGGAATAGCAATCAGCCCCAGCATTTT. This encodes CAWSSGLLGNSNQPQHF.

This clonotype was detected only a few times. The V and J genes are TRBV18 and TRBJ1-1; TRBD1 matches at 8 bases. The trim removed 5 bases at V and 5 bases at J, leaving 10 bases unmatched. Germline-derived CDR1 and CDR2 are KGHSH and LQKENI. This CDR3 contains 15 residues. CDR3 bases: TGTGCCAGCTCATCGACTACAGGGGGGCGTACTGAAGCTTTCTTT. Its protein product is CASSSTTGGRTEAFF.

The gene calls are TRBV7-2 and TRBJ2-1; D is unresolved. V was clipped by 5 bases and J by 10 bases, with 12 bases between them. The CDR3 runs to 12 residues. The germline V gene has CDR1 SGHTA and CDR2 FQGNSA. In DNA, the CDR3 is TGTGCCAGCAGCCTCGAAGCCGGCGAGCAGTTCTTC. It encodes CASSLEAGEQFF.

The rearrangement links TRBV5-1 to TRBJ2-1; 11 nucleotides agree with TRBD2. Germline CDR1 is SGHRS and CDR2 is YFSETQ. V lost 5 bases and J lost 1; bases outside the gene matches: 5. The CDR3 runs 16 residues. The CDR3 here is CASRPTSGTSYNEQFF. CDR3 bases: TGCGCCAGCAGGCCGACTAGCGGGACGTCCTACAATGAGCAGTTCTTC.

In this sample, this clonotype turned up a few times. CDR3 region: CASSLFPGREDYNEQFF. The CDR3 bases are TGTGCCAGCAGCCTTTTCCCCGGGAGGGAGGACTACAATGAGCAGTTCTTC. The chain employs TRBV7-2 and TRBJ2-1, with TRBD2 identical over 8 bases. CDR3 length: 17 amino acids. In germline, CDR1 is SGHTA, CDR2 FQGNSA. V was pared by 5 bases and J by 3 bases, with 12 bases of the junction left unmatched.

This clonotype was picked up many times. The gene calls are TRBV7-9 and TRBJ1-1, with D possibly matching TRBD1 (6 bases). This CDR3 contains 12 residues. Germline CDR1 SEHNR, CDR2 FQNEAQ (reference sequence). V shed 5 bases and J shed 5 bases, with 9 bases lying between them. The CDR3 spells CASSPGETEAFF. CDR3 in DNA: TGTGCCAGCAGCCCAGGGGAGACTGAAGCTTTCTTT.

J is TRBJ2-1 and V is TRBV5-1, with 8 bases identical to TRBD1. The CDR3 contains 15 residues. The germline V gene encodes CDR1 SGHRS and CDR2 YFSETQ. V shed 1 base, J shed 7 bases, and the junction held 7 bases outside the gene matches. CDR3 sequence: CASSLRQGAGNEQFF. CDR3 nucleotide sequence: TGCGCCAGCAGCTTGCGGCAGGGGGCTGGTAATGAGCAGTTCTTC.

This clonotype appeared a few times. As DNA, the CDR3 is TGCAGTGCTAGAAACCCCAATGAGCAGTTCTTC. This translates into CSARNPNEQFF. The genes are TRBV20-1 and TRBJ2-1; D ambiguous. Germline CDR1 DFQATT, CDR2 SNEGSKA (reference sequence). V dropped 2 bases and J dropped 6 bases, with 5 bases sitting between them. The CDR3 sequence is 11 residues long.

Only a few counts were recorded for this clonotype. This rearrangement joins TRBV24-1 to TRBJ2-2; no clear D gene. From germline, CDR1 is KGHDR and CDR2 SFDVKD. V lost 5 bases and J 5 bases, leaving 11 bases between the germline ends. The CDR3 loop spans 14 amino acids. The CDR3 here is CATSGGLGTGELFF. The CDR3 DNA follows: TGTGCCACCAGTGGAGGTCTGGGGACCGGGGAGCTGTTTTTT.

This clonotype was seen ten or more times. The chain carries TRBV14 and TRBJ2-3; D may be TRBD1 (6 bases). Trimming removed 1 base at V and 2 bases at J, with 7 bases between. This CDR3 spans 14 amino acids. Germline CDR1 and CDR2: SGHDN and FVKESK. CDR3 residues: CASSQGGLTDTQYF. DNA of the CDR3: TGTGCCAGCAGCCAAGGGGGGCTCACAGATACGCAGTATTTT.

The sample holds many counts of this clonotype. The V and J genes are TRBV7-2 and TRBJ1-5; 10 bases are shared with TRBD1. The germline CDR1 and CDR2 sequences are SGHTA and FQGNSA. This CDR3 contains 15 residues. With 1 base clipped from V and 6 bases from J, the junction kept 3 bases outside the gene matches. CDR3 sequence: CASSLVTGGSQPQHF. CDR3 in DNA: TGTGCCAGCAGCTTAGTGACAGGGGGCAGTCAGCCCCAGCATTTT.

J is TRBJ2-3 and V is TRBV5-1, with TRBD1 identical over 10 bases. Losses at the gene ends were 3 bases for V and 6 bases for J; bases not matched to a gene: 13. The CDR3 is 17 amino acids. The germline V gene encodes CDR1 SGHRS and CDR2 YFSETQ. The CDR3 DNA reads as TGCGCCAGCAGCTCCTCGGGACAGGGGTCATACTTGGATACGCAGTATTTT. Translated, it gives CASSSSGQGSYLDTQYF.

As regards this clonotype: A much larger clonotype is one base distant, so this may be a read error. This chain uses TRBV11-2 with TRBJ2-3; 7 positions match TRBD2. The CDR3 has 14 amino acids. Germline V lookup: CDR1 SGHAT, CDR2 FQNNGV. The CDR3 coding sequence is TGTGACAGCAGCCCATGGGGAGGGCGAGATACGCAGTATTTT. Protein sequence: CDSSPWGGRDTQYF.

A remark on this clonotype: A junction boundary mismatches the germline segment, possibly from a read error. This chain connects TRBV20-1 to TRBJ2-3; tentative D call: TRBD2 (5 bases). The CDR3 has 16 amino acids. Germline V lookup: CDR1 DFQATT, CDR2 SNEGSKA (reference sequence). Here the CDR3 DNA reads TGCTGTGCTAGAGCCTCCAAAGACTATAGCACAGATACGCAGTATTTT. This codes for CCARASKDYSTDTQYF.

A few counts support this clonotype. The rearrangement uses TRBV3-1 and TRBJ2-5, with TRBD1 matching 7 bases. In germline, CDR1 is LGHDT, CDR2 YNNKEL (reference sequence). The CDR3 runs 13 residues. Trimming at V came to 0 bases and at J to 9 bases, leaving 4 bases not matched to a gene. CDR3 region: CASSQDWGQSQYF. The CDR3 nucleotides are TGTGCCAGCAGCCAAGATTGGGGACAGTCCCAGTACTTC.

The sample holds a few counts of this clonotype. V usage is TRBV7-2 and J usage is TRBJ2-7; D may be TRBD2 (5 bases). CDR1 is SGHTA and CDR2 is FQGNSA in the germline V gene. The CDR3 has 15 residues. V was clipped by 5 bases and J by 7 bases, with 21 bases between them. The chain's CDR3 is CASSISTTLPLEQYF. Here the CDR3 DNA reads TGTGCCAGCAGCATATCGACTACGCTCCCTCTGGAGCAGTACTTC.

Ten or more counts support this clonotype. The rearrangement joins TRBV4-2 to TRBJ1-2; tentatively, D is TRBD1 (6 bases). Trimming removed 4 bases from V and 4 bases from J, with 16 bases in between. The CDR3 sequence is 15 residues long. Germline CDR1 and CDR2: LGHNA and YNFKEQ. CDR3: CASSRDLGGGYGYTF. As DNA, the CDR3 is TGTGCCAGCAGCCGCGACTTGGGAGGGGGCTATGGCTACACCTTC.

The gene calls are TRBV20-1 and TRBJ2-2; a weak D match, TRBD1 (5 bases). The V gene's germline CDR1 is DFQATT and CDR2 SNEGSKA (reference sequence). The CDR3 spans 17 residues. The V end was cut by 5 bases, the J end by 4 bases, with 23 bases between. The DNA for the CDR3 is TGCAGTGCTCTTTCGTGGGGCAGAAAGTTGGGCACCGGGGAGCTGTTTTTT. Translated: CSALSWGRKLGTGELFF.

This clonotype was counted ten times or more. The chain links TRBV12-3 or TRBV12-4 to TRBJ1-1; D possibly corresponds to TRBD1 (6 bases). The CDR3 runs to 13 residues. The V end lost 7 bases, the J end lost 1 base, and 10 bases lay between the germline ends. This chain's CDR3 is CASTSTGNTEAFF. DNA for the CDR3: TGTGCCAGCACCTCGACAGGGAACACTGAAGCTTTCTTT.

In its sample, this clonotype was seen a few times. V is TRBV7-3 and J is TRBJ2-1; 11 bases map to TRBD2. Trimming removed 5 bases from V and 6 bases from J; junction bases left unmatched: 6. The CDR3 totals 15 residues. The germline V gene has CDR1 SGHTA and CDR2 FQGTGA. Written as DNA, the CDR3 is TGTGCCAGCAGCGCGGGACTAGCGGAGTTCAATGAGCAGTTCTTC. Its protein product is CASSAGLAEFNEQFF. The full variable domain, in which reference TRBV7-3 and TRBJ2-1 provide the parts outside the CDR3, is GAGVSQTPSNKVTEKGKYVELRCDPISGHTALYWYRQSLGQGPEFLIYFQGTGAADDSGLPNDRFFAVRPEGSVSTLKIQRTERGDSAVYLCASSAGLAEFNEQFFGPGTRLTVL.

This clonotype has at least ten counts. The CDR3 sequence is CASSPDRIARLFF. DNA for the CDR3: TGTGCCAGCAGTCCCGACCGTATAGCAAGGCTGTTTTTT. J is TRBJ2-2 and V is TRBV12-3 or TRBV12-4; the D is unclear. V dropped 5 bases and J dropped 13 bases, with 17 bases sitting between them. This CDR3 contains 13 residues.